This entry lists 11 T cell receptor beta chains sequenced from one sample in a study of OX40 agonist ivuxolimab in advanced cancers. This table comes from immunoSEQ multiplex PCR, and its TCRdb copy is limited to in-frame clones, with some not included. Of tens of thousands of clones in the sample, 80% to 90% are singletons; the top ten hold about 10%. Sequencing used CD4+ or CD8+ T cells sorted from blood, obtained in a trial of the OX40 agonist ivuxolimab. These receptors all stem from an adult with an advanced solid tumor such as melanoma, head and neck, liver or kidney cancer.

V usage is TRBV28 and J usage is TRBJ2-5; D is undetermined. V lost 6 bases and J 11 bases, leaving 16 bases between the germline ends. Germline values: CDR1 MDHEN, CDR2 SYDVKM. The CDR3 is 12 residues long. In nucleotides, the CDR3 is TGTGCCAGCAGATCGGACGGAACAGAGCAGTACTTC. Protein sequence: CASRSDGTEQYF.

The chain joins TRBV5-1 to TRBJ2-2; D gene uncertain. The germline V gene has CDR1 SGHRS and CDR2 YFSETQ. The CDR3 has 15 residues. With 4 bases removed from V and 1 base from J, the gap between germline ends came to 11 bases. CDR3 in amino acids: CASSALTVNTGELFF. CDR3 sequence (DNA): TGCGCCAGCAGCGCGTTGACTGTGAACACCGGGGAGCTGTTTTTT.

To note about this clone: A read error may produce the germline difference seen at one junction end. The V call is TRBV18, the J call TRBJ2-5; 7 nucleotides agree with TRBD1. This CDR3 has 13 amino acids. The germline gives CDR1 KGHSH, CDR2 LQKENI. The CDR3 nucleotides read TGTGCCAGCTCTCCACACAGGGGAGAGACCCAGTACTTC. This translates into CASSPHRGETQYF. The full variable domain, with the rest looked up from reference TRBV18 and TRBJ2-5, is NAGVMQNPRHLVRRRGQEARLRCSPMKGHSHVYWYRQLPEEGLKFMVYLQKENIIDESGMPKERFSAEFPKEGPSILRIQQVVRGDSAAYFCASSPHRGETQYFGPGTRLLVL.

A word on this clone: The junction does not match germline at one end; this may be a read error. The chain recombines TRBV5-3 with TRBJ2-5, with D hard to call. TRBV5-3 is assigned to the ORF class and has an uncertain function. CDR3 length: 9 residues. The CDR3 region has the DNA TGTGCCAGAAGCCCGACAACGAACTTC. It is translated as CARSPTTNF.

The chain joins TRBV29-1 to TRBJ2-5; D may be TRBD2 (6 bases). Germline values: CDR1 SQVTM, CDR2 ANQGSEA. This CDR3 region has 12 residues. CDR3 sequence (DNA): TGCACCGTATACGGGACTCAGGAGACCCAGTACTTC. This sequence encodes CTVYGTQETQYF.

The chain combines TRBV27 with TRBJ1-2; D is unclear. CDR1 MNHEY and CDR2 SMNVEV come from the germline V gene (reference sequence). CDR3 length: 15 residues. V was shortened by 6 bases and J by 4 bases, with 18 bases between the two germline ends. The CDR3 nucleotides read TGTGCCAGCAGACCTTACCAGCGCGGCCTCTATGGCTACACCTTC. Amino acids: CASRPYQRGLYGYTF.

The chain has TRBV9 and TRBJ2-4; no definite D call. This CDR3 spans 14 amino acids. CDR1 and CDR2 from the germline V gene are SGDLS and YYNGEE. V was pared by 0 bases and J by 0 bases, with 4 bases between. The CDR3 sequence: CASSVGTAKNIQYF. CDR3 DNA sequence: TGTGCCAGCAGCGTAGGAACAGCCAAAAACATTCAGTACTTC.

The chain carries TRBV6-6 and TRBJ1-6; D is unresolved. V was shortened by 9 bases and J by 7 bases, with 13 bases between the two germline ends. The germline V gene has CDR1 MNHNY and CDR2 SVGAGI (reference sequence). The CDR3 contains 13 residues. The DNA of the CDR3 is TGTGCCAGTAAAGGAGGGCCCAATTCACCCCTCCACTTT. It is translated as CASKGGPNSPLHF.

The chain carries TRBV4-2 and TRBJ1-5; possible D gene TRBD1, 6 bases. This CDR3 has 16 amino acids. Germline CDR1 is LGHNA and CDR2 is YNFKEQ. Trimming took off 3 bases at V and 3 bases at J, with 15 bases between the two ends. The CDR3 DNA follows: TGTGCCAGCAGCCATACAGGGAATAGCGACAATCAGCCCCAGCATTTT. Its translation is CASSHTGNSDNQPQHF.

CDR3 in amino acids: CASSRDRARNQPQHF. CDR3 DNA sequence: TGTGCCAGCAGCAGAGACAGGGCGCGCAATCAGCCCCAGCATTTT. The rearrangement joins TRBV21-1 to TRBJ1-5; the DNA was not compared with TRBD1, the D call given in the table. TRBV21-1 represents a pseudogene. The CDR3 totals 15 residues.

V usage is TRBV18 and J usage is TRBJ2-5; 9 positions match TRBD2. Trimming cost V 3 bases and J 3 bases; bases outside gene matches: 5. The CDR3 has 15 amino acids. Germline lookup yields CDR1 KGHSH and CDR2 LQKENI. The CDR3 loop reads CASSPGERGEETQYF. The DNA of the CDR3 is TGTGCCAGCTCACCGGGAGAGCGGGGGGAAGAGACCCAGTACTTC.